The sequence of this T cell receptor (beta chain) was determined in a study of T-cell reconstitution after alpha-beta-depleted transplantation in children. General observations from the study: There were reportedly several hundred expanded graft clones from which alpha-beta T cells came about two months after transplant.

By frequency in the sample, this clonotype is medium-sized. What it recognizes is unknown. The CDR3 extends over 15 amino acids. V lost 6 bases and J 4 bases, leaving 18 bases between the germline ends. The TCRbeta library was prepared with unique molecular identifiers. TCRdb recomputed calls from the PCR reads with MiXCR, one row per CDR3 protein. The sample holds about 32,000 distinct CDR3 sequences; approximately 7% are singletons and the top ten take around 25%. Source: peripheral blood, taken 60 days after TCRalphabeta/CD19-depleted stem cell transplant. This chain connects TRBV12-3 or TRBV12-4 to TRBJ1-1; D perhaps matches TRBD1 (6 bases). The TCR comes from a child under two years old who had a stem cell transplant for acute myeloid leukemia, so the T cells may come from the graft donor. CDR3 DNA: TGTGCCAGCAGGCCTGTCGGGGGGCGAAGCACTGAAGCTTTCTTT. This gives the protein CASRPVGGRSTEAFF.